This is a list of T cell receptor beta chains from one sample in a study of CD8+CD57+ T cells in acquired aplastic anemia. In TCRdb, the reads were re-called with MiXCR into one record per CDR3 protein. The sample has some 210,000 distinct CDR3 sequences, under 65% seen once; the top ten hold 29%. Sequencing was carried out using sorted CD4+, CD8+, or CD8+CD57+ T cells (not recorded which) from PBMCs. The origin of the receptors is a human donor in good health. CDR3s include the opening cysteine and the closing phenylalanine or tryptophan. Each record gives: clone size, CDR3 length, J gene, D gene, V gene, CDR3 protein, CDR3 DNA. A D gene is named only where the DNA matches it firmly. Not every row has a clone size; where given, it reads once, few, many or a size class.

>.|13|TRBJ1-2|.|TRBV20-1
CSAREGGAYGYTF
TGCAGTGCTAGAGAGGGGGGGGCCTATGGCTACACCTTC
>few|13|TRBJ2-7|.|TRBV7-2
CASSLREHYEQYF
TGTGCCAGCAGCTTAAGGGAGCATTACGAGCAGTACTTC
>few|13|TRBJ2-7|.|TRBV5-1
CASSSQTSYEQYF
TGCGCCAGCAGCTCCCAAACCTCCTACGAGCAGTACTTC
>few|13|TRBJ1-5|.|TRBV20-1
CSARGEFNQPQHF
TGCAGTGCCAGAGGGGAATTCAATCAGCCCCAGCATTTT
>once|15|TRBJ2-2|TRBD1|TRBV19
CASSPGGANTGELFF
TGTGCCAGCAGTCCAGGGGGAGCGAACACCGGGGAGCTGTTTTTT
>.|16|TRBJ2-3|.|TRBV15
CATTKGGSRGADTQYF
TGTGCCACCACCAAGGGGGGATCTAGAGGGGCAGATACGCAGTATTTT
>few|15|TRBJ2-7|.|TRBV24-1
CATSEGGLGNYEQYF
TGTGCCACCAGTGAGGGGGGACTGGGGAACTACGAGCAGTACTTC
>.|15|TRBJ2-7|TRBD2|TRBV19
CASSVGTSGTYEQYF
TGTGCCAGTAGTGTGGGGACTAGCGGGACCTACGAGCAGTACTTC
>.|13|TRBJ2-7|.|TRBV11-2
CASSFNGIYEQYF
TGTGCCAGCAGCTTTAACGGGATCTACGAGCAGTACTTC
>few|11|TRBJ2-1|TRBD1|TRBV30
CAQGQFNEQFF
TGTGCCCAGGGACAGTTCAATGAGCAGTTCTTC
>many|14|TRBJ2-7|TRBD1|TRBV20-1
CSARDGTGRYEQYF
TGCAGTGCTAGAGATGGGACAGGCCGATACGAGCAGTACTTC
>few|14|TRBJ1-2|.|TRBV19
CASSIGTGGYGYTF
TGTGCCAGTAGTATCGGCACGGGGGGCTATGGCTACACCTTC
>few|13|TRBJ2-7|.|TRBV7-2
CASSLPGRLEQYF
TGTGCCAGCAGCTTACCGGGACGCCTCGAGCAGTACTTC
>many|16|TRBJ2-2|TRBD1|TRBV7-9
CASSDIGTENTGELFF
TGTGCCAGCAGCGATATTGGGACAGAGAACACCGGGGAGCTGTTTTTT
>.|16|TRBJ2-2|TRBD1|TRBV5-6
CASSSLPGQGSGELFF
TGTGCCAGCAGCTCATTACCGGGACAGGGGTCCGGGGAGCTGTTTTTT
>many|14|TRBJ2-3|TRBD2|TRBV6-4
CASSDASGGDTQYF
TGTGCCAGCAGTGACGCTAGCGGGGGGGATACGCAGTATTTT
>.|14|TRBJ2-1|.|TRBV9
CASSEGGGADEQFF
TGTGCCAGCAGCGAGGGTGGGGGGGCCGATGAGCAGTTCTTC
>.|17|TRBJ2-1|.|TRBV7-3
CASSLARRRGAYNEQFF
TGTGCCAGCAGCTTAGCGAGGCGGCGGGGAGCCTACAATGAGCAGTTCTTC
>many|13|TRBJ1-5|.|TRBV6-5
CASSSDVQQPQHF
TGTGCCAGCAGTTCCGACGTGCAGCAGCCCCAGCATTTT
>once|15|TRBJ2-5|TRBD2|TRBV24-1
CATSDSGTSGETQYF
TGTGCCACCAGTGATTCCGGGACTAGCGGTGAGACCCAGTACTTC
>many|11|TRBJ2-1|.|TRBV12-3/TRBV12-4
CASSQGLAEFF
TGTGCCAGCAGTCAGGGATTAGCGGAGTTCTTC
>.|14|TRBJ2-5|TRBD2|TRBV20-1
CSARTSGGRETQYF
TGCAGTGCCAGGACTAGCGGGGGGAGGGAGACCCAGTACTTC
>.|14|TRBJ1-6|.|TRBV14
CASSLEGRRSPLHF
TGTGCCAGCAGCCTCGAGGGGAGACGATCACCCCTCCACTTT
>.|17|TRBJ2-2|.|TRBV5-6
CASSLAAGNANTGELFF
TGTGCCAGCAGCTTGGCAGCCGGTAACGCGAACACCGGGGAGCTGTTTTTT
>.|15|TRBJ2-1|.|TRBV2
CASRLRQGVLGEQFF
TGTGCCAGCAGACTAAGACAAGGGGTCCTGGGTGAGCAGTTCTTC
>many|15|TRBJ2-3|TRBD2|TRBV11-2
CASSSHGGGGDTQYF
TGTGCCAGCAGCTCCCATGGCGGGGGTGGAGATACGCAGTATTTT
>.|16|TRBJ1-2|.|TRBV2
CASSEESRASNYGYTF
TGTGCCAGCAGTGAGGAGAGCAGAGCTTCTAACTATGGCTACACCTTC
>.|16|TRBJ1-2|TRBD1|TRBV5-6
CASSFRDRAANYGYTF
TGTGCCAGCAGCTTCCGGGACAGGGCCGCTAACTATGGCTACACCTTC